Each of the 10 T cell receptor beta chains below was sequenced from the same sample in a study of cytomegalovirus exposure and HLA in healthy donors. Primers for the PCR totalled 60 Vbeta and 13 Jbeta. The protocol was immunoSEQ multiplex PCR, while the TCRdb copy is restricted to in-frame clones and leaves out a portion. The data show 100,000 to 150,000 clones, around 70% seen once. Sequenced sample: PBMCs. The receptors come from a woman in her 50s in good health and CMV-seropositive.

The chain recombines TRBV7-2 with TRBJ2-3; D remains ambiguous. V was pared by 7 bases and J by 4 bases, with 12 bases between. CDR3 length: 13 residues. The germline V gene encodes CDR1 SGHTA and CDR2 FQGNSA. The CDR3 protein is CASILLSSDTQYF. DNA for the CDR3: TGTGCCAGCATCCTTCTATCCTCAGATACGCAGTATTTT.

The chain uses TRBV7-6 and TRBJ1-4, with 7 bases fitting TRBD1. Germline V gene sequence: CDR1 SGHVS, CDR2 FNYEAQ. The CDR3 sequence is 16 residues long. The V gene end was trimmed by 2 bases and the J gene end by 5 bases; junction bases not matched to a gene: 8. This chain's CDR3 is CASSLNRQGGNEKLFF. In nucleotides, the CDR3 is TGTGCCAGCAGCTTAAACAGACAGGGCGGGAATGAAAAACTGTTTTTT.

This chain connects TRBV5-1 to TRBJ1-4; TRBD1 matches 10 bases. The CDR3 covers 17 residues. The V gene end was trimmed by 0 bases and the J gene end by 0 bases; junction bases not matched to a gene: 2. Germline values: CDR1 SGHRS, CDR2 YFSETQ. The CDR3 loop is CASSLVGQGATNEKLFF. CDR3 bases: TGCGCCAGCAGCTTGGTAGGACAGGGGGCAACTAATGAAAAACTGTTTTTT.

This clone was seen a single time. The rearrangement uses TRBV7-9 and TRBJ1-1; 7 bases are shared with TRBD1. Trimming cost V 5 bases and J 6 bases; bases outside gene matches: 6. The CDR3 is 13 amino acids. In germline, CDR1 is SEHNR, CDR2 FQNEAQ (reference sequence). CDR3 sequence reads: CASSMTGFSEAFF. The CDR3 nucleotides are TGTGCCAGCAGCATGACAGGGTTCTCTGAAGCTTTCTTT.

The chain employs TRBV25-1 and TRBJ1-2; TRBD1 matches at 7 bases. Per germline, CDR1 MGHDK and CDR2 SYGVNS. The CDR3 consists of 15 residues. V shed 3 bases, J shed 7 bases, and the junction held 11 bases outside the gene matches. CDR3 nucleotides: TGTGCCAGCAGTGATTGGACAGGATCGTTTATTGGCTACACCTTC. This translates into CASSDWTGSFIGYTF.

CDR3 nucleotide sequence: TGTGCCAGTCAGGGACAGGGGAATACTGAAGCTTTCTTT. This encodes CASQGQGNTEAFF. The chain links TRBV2 to TRBJ1-1, with 10 bases that match TRBD1. This CDR3 region has 13 residues. With 9 bases clipped from V and 5 bases from J, the junction kept 6 bases outside the gene matches. Germline values: CDR1 SNHLY, CDR2 FYNNEI.

This clone turned up a few times. This chain joins TRBV7-2 and TRBJ1-1; D is ambiguous. Deletions cut 1 base from V and 1 base from J, with 7 bases between. Per germline, CDR1 SGHTA and CDR2 FQGNSA. This CDR3 contains 14 residues. CDR3 in amino acids: CASSLVRQNTEAFF. CDR3 nucleotide sequence: TGTGCCAGCAGCTTAGTGAGACAGAACACTGAAGCTTTCTTT.

The rearrangement uses TRBV6-6 and TRBJ1-2; TRBD1 aligns across 7 bases. Germline V CDR1 and CDR2: MNHNY, SVGAGI (reference sequence). Trimming at V came to 6 bases and at J to 3 bases, leaving 10 bases not matched to a gene. CDR3 length: 15 amino acids. This chain's CDR3 is CASSPRTGLYYGYTF. In nucleotides, the CDR3 is TGTGCCAGCAGCCCCCGGACAGGCCTATACTATGGCTACACCTTC.

The chain joins TRBV27 to TRBJ2-6; D possibly corresponds to TRBD2 (5 bases). The V end was cut by 4 bases, the J end by 7 bases, with 17 bases between. The germline V gene has CDR1 MNHEY and CDR2 SMNVEV (reference sequence). The CDR3 totals 16 residues. CDR3: CASSSPSAVRANVLTF. The CDR3 nucleotides are TGTGCCAGCAGTTCACCCTCAGCGGTGCGAGCCAACGTCCTGACTTTC. The entire variable domain, with the rest obtained from reference TRBV27 and TRBJ2-6, is as follows: EAQVTQNPRYLITVTGKKLTVTCSQNMNHEYMSWYRQDPGLGLRQIYYSMNVEVTDKGDVPEGYKVSRKEKRNFPLILESPSPNQTSLYFCASSSPSAVRANVLTFGAGSRLTVL.

The chain uses TRBV28 and TRBJ1-5; D is ambiguous. Germline V gene sequence: CDR1 MDHEN, CDR2 SYDVKM. The V gene lost 6 bases and the J gene lost 0 bases, with 12 bases spanning the gap. The CDR3 runs 15 residues. The DNA for the CDR3 is TGTGCCAGCAGCCCCGCGGAGCTTAGCAATCAGCCCCAGCATTTT. This gives the protein CASSPAELSNQPQHF.